A selection of T cell receptor beta chains follows, all from one sample in a study of blood T cell repertoires in COVID-19. Repertoires were generated with immunoSEQ multiplex PCR, while TCRdb's copy carries only in-frame clones and drops some. The sample includes 240,000 or so clones, roughly 80% of them seen just once. The sequenced sample was peripheral blood. The receptors come from a woman between 18 and 29 years old with acute or convalescent COVID-19. CDR3s include the opening cysteine and the closing phenylalanine or tryptophan. D genes are given only for firm matches. Clone size, where shown, is once, few, many, or a class for clones that have expanded.

j_call,d_call,v_call,cdr3_length,clone_size,cdr3_aa,cdr3_nt
TRBJ2-5,TRBD1,TRBV5-1,16,.,CASSQNSGTVIETQYF,TGCGCCAGCAGTCAGAATTCCGGGACAGTCATTGAGACCCAGTACTTC
TRBJ2-1,TRBD2,TRBV6-2/TRBV6-3,17,.,CASSYLVLAGHYNEQFF,TGTGCCAGCAGTTACTTAGTCCTAGCGGGCCATTACAATGAGCAGTTCTTC
TRBJ1-6,TRBD1,TRBV7-2,16,.,CASSLAAGQMNSPLHF,TGTGCCAGCAGTTTAGCGGCGGGACAGATGAATTCACCCCTCCACTTT
TRBJ2-7,.,TRBV6-5,15,once,CASSPYSSLSYEQYF,TGTGCCAGCAGTCCCTATAGCAGTTTATCCTACGAGCAGTACTTC
TRBJ2-3,.,TRBV12-2,18,.,CASRLGPKLAVATDTQYF,TGTGCAAGTCGCTTGGGCCCAAAACTAGCGGTTGCCACAGATACGCAGTATTTT
TRBJ1-1,.,TRBV29-1,12,.,CSVDRVATEAFF,TGCAGCGTTGACAGGGTGGCCACTGAAGCTTTCTTT
TRBJ2-3,TRBD1,TRBV15,16,.,CATSAGQGARTDTQYF,TGTGCCACCAGCGCAGGACAGGGGGCTCGCACAGATACGCAGTATTTT
TRBJ2-5,TRBD1,TRBV11-2,16,.,CASSPRTGWRQETQYF,TGTGCCAGCAGCCCCCGGACAGGGTGGCGGCAAGAGACCCAGTACTTC
TRBJ2-7,TRBD2,TRBV6-2/TRBV6-3,17,.,CASSLLAGGPSRYEQYF,TGTGCCAGCAGTCTTCTAGCGGGAGGGCCGAGTCGTTACGAGCAGTACTTC
TRBJ1-1,TRBD1,TRBV9,15,.,CASSVVGQGDTEAFF,TGTGCCAGCAGCGTGGTAGGACAGGGGGACACTGAAGCTTTCTTT
TRBJ2-2,.,TRBV29-1,14,.,CSVEDRAGTGELFF,TGCAGCGTTGAAGATCGGGCAGGGACCGGGGAGCTGTTTTTT